This T cell receptor (beta chain) was documented in a study of blood T cell repertoires in COVID-19. Study-level information: PBMCs, B-cell-depleted T cells, or T cells were the source of the cDNA or gDNA that made up the material.

Original analysis: Cell counts per sample came from amplifying reference gene primers. Libraries were prepared by immunoSEQ multiplex PCR; TCRdb keeps only in-frame clonotypes and omits some of them. The D gene and trimming were derived from the DNA, and the V and J assignments and clone size from that table. The sample yields about 84,000 clones, about 96% seen once. CDR3 size: 16 residues. The germline CDR1 and CDR2 sequences are SGHRS and YFSETQ. The trim removed 0 bases at V and 4 bases at J, leaving 5 bases unmatched. The source of this sequence is a human donor with active COVID-19. The donor label of this sample is uncertain. Sequencing was performed on peripheral blood. The chain employs TRBV5-1 and TRBJ2-2; 8 bases are shared with TRBD2. The CDR3 DNA follows: TGCGCCAGCAGCTTGGCGGGGGGGCTGTCCACCGGGGAGCTGTTTTTT. It encodes CASSLAGGLSTGELFF.